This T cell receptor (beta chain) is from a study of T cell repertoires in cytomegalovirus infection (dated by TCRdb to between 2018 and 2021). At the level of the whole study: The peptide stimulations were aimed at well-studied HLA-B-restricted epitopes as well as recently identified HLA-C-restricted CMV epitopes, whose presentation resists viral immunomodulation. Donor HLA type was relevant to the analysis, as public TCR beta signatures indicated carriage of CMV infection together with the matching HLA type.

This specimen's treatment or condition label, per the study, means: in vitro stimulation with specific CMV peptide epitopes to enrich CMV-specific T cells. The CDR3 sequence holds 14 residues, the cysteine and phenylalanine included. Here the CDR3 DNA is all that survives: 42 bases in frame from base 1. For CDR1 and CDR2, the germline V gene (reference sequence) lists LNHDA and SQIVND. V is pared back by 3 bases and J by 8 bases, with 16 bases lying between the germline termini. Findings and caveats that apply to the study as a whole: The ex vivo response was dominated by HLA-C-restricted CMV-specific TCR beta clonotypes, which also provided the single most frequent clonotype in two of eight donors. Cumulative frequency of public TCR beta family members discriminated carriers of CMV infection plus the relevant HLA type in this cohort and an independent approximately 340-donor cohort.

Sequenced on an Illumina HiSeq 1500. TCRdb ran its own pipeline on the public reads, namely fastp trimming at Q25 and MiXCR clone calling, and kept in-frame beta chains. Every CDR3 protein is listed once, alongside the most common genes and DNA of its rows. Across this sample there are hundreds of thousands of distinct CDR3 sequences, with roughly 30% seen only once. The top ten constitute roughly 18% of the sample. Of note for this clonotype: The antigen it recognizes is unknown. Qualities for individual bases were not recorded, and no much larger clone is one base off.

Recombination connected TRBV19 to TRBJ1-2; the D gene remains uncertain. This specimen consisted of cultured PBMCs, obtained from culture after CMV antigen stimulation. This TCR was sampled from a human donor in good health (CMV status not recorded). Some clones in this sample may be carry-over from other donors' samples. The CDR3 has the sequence CASSIRGAGGGYTF. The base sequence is TGTGCCAGTAGTATCCGGGGTGCAGGAGGGGGCTACACCTTC.